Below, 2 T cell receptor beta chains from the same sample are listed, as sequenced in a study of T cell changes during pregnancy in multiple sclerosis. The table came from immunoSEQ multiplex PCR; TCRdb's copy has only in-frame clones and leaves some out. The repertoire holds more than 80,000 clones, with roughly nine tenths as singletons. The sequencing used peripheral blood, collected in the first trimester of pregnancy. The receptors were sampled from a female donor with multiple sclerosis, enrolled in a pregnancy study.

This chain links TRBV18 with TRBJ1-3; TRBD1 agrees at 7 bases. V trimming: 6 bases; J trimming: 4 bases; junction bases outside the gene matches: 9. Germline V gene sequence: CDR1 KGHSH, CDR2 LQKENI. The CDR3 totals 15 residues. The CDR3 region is CASSQDRDRGNTIYF. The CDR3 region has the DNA TGTGCCAGCTCTCAAGACAGGGATCGGGGAAACACCATATATTTT.

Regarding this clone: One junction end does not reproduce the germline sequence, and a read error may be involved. CDR3 loop: CAWSPGQTNTGELLF. The CDR3 DNA follows: TGTGCCTGGAGCCCGGGACAGACGAACACCGGGGAGCTGCTTTTT. The chain couples TRBV30 to TRBJ2-2; 7 bases align to TRBD1. Germline CDR1 and CDR2: GTSNPN and SVGIG (reference sequence). This CDR3 comprises 15 residues.